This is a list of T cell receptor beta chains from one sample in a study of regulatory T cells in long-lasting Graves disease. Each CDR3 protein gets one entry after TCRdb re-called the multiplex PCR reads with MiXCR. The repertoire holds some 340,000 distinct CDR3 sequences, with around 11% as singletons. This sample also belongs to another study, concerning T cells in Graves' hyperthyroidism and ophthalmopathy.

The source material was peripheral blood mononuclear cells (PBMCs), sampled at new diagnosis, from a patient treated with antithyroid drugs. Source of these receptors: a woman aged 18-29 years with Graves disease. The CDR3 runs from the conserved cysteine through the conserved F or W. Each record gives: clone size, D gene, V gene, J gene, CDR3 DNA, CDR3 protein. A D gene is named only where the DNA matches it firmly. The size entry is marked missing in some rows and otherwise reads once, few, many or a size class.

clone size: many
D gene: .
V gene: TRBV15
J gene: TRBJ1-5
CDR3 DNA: TGTGCCACCAGCAGAGATCCGACGGGTCCCCATTTCCCCCAGCATTTT
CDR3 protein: CATSRDPTGPHFPQHF

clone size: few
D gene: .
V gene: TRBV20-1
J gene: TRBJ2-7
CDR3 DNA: TGCAGTGCTGAGAGGGGTGGGCCCGAGCAGTACTTC
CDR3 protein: CSAERGGPEQYF

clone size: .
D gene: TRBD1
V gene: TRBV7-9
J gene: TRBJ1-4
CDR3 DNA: TGCGCCAGCAGCCAAGAGGGGGCCCCAACTAATGAAAAACTGTTTTTT
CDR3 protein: CASSQEGAPTNEKLFF

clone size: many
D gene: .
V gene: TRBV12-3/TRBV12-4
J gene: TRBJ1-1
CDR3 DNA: TGTGCCAGCAGTTTTTCCCAAACTGAAGCTTTCTTT
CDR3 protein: CASSFSQTEAFF

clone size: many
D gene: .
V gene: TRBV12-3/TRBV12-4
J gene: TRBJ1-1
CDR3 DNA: TGTGCCAGCAGTCTACCGGCACGCCGGATGAACACTGAAGCTTTCTTT
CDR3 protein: CASSLPARRMNTEAFF

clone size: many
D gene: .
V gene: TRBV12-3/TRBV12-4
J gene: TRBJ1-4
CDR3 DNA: TGTGCCAGCAGTTTATCAGGTCTCGATGAAAAACTGTTTTTT
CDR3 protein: CASSLSGLDEKLFF

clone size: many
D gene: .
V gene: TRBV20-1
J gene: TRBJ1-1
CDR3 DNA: TGCAGTGCTCCTTATCACCGGGACACTGAAGCTTTCTTT
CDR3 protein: CSAPYHRDTEAFF

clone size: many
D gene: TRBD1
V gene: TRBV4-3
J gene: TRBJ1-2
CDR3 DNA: TGCGCCAGCAGCCAAGCCGGGACAGGGCAAAGCTACACCTTC
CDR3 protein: CASSQAGTGQSYTF

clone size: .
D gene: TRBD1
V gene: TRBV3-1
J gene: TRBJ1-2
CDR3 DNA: TGTGCCAGCAGCCAAGGGCGGGACAGACCTAACTATGGCTACACCTTC
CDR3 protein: CASSQGRDRPNYGYTF

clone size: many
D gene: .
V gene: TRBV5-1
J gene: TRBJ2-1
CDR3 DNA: TGCGCCAGCAGCCGAGGTGGGGGTTTCCTTGTGAATGAGCAGTTCTTC
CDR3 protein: CASSRGGGFLVNEQFF

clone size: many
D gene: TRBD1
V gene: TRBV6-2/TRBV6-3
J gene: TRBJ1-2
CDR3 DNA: TGTGCCAGCAGGCTCCGCGGACAGGAGATTTTATATGGCTACACCTTC
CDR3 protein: CASRLRGQEILYGYTF

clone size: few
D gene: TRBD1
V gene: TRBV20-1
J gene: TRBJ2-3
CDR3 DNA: TGCAGTGCTAGAGTTGGGACAGAACATACAGATACGCAGTATTTT
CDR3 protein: CSARVGTEHTDTQYF

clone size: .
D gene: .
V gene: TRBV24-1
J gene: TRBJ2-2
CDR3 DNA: TGTGCCACCAGTGATAGAGTTGGAACACTTTCCGGGGAGCTGTTTTTT
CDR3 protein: CATSDRVGTLSGELFF

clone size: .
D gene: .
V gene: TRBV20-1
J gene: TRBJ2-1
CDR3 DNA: TGCAGTGCTCTCCATTCAAGCTCCTACAATGAGCAGTTCTTC
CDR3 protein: CSALHSSSYNEQFF

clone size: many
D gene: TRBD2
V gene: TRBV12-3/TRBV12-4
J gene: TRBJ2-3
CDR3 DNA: TGTGCCAGCAGGACGCTGCGGGGGGGCACAGATACGCAGTATTTT
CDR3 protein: CASRTLRGGTDTQYF

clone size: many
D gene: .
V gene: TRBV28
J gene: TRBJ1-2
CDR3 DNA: TGTGCCAGCAGTTTAGGAGGGCAGAACTATGGCTACACCTTC
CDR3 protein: CASSLGGQNYGYTF

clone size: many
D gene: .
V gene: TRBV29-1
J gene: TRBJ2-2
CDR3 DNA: TGCAGCGTTGATGCCGGGAAGAACACCGGGGAGCTGTTTTTT
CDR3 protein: CSVDAGKNTGELFF

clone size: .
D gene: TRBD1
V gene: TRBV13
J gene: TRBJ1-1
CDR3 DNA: TGTGCCAGCAGCCTAAGAGGGGGCGCGGATGAAGCTTTCTTT
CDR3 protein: CASSLRGGADEAFF

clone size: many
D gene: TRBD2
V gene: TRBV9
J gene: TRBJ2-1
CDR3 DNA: TGTGCCAGCAGCGCCGACCATCTAGCGGGGGGGTCTAGTGAGCAGTTCTTC
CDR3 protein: CASSADHLAGGSSEQFF

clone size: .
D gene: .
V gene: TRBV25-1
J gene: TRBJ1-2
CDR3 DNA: TGTGCCAGCAGTGAAAGTCTCCGGTATGGCTACACCTTC
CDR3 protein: CASSESLRYGYTF

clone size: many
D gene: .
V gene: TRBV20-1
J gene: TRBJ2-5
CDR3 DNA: TGCAGTGCTAGAGCACGCAGGTTGGGGGAGACCCAGTACTTC
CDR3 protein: CSARARRLGETQYF

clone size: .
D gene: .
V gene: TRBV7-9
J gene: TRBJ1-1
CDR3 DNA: TGTGCCAGCAGCTTGAGTGGGGGTAGCACTGAAGCTTTCTTT
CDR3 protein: CASSLSGGSTEAFF

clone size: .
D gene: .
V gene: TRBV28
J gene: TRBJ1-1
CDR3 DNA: TGTGCCAGCAGCTCGCTTAAGGGAGCTTTCTTT
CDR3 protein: CASSSLKGAFF

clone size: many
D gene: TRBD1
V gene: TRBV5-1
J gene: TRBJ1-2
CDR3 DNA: TGCGCCAGCAGCTCCGACAGGGTTTTAGATGGCTACACCTTC
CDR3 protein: CASSSDRVLDGYTF

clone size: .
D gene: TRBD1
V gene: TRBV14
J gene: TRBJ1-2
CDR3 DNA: TGTGCCAGCAGCCAGGGACAGGGGGATGGCTACACCTTC
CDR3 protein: CASSQGQGDGYTF

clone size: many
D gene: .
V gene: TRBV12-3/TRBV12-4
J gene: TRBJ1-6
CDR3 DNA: TGTGCCAGCAGTTTAAGTCGTCGGGGACTTAATTCACCCCTCCACTTT
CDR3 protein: CASSLSRRGLNSPLHF

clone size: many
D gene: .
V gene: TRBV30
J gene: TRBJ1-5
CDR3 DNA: TGTGCCTGGAGTGACTGGGGCAATCAGCCCCAGCATTTT
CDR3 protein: CAWSDWGNQPQHF

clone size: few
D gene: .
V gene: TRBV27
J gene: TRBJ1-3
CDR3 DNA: TGTGCCAGTTTAGGGAACCCGAACACCATATATTTT
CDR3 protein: CASLGNPNTIYF

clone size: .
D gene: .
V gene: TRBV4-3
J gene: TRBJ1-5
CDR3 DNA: TGCGCCAGCAGCCAATTTTCCGGCGATCAGCCCCAGCATTTT
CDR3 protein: CASSQFSGDQPQHF

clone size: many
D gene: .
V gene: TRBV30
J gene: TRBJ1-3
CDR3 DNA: TGTGCCTGGAGTCGCTACGCCCGTGGGAACACCATATATTTT
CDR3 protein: CAWSRYARGNTIYF

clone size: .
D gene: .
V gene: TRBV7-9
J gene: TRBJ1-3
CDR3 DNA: TGTGCCAGCAGCTTACCGACAACGGAGGGGCCTGGAAACACCATATATTTT
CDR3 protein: CASSLPTTEGPGNTIYF

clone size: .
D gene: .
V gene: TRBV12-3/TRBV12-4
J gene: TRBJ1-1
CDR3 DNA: TGTGCCAGCAGTTTACGGGGGGGAAGAACTGAAGCTTTCTTT
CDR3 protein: CASSLRGGRTEAFF

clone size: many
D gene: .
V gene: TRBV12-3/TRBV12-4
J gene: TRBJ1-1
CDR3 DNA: TGTGCCACCTCAACCCTTGTTGGGGCCGCTGAAGCTTTCTTT
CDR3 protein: CATSTLVGAAEAFF

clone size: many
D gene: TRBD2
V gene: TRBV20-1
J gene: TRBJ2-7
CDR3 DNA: TGCAGTGCTACCCGCGGGAGCCCCTACGAGCAGTACTTC
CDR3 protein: CSATRGSPYEQYF

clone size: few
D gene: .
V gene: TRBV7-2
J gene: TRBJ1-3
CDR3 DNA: TGTGCCAGCACCCTGGGGCAGAAAAGTAGCTCTGGAAACACCATATATTTT
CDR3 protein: CASTLGQKSSSGNTIYF

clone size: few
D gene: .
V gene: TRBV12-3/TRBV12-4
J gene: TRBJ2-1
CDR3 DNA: TGTGCCAGCAGTTACAGTAACTCCAACAATGAGCAGTTCTTC
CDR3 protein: CASSYSNSNNEQFF

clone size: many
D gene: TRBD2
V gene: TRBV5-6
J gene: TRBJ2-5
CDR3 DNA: TGTGCCAGCAGCTTGTGGGGAGCGGGGGAGACCCAGTACTTC
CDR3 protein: CASSLWGAGETQYF

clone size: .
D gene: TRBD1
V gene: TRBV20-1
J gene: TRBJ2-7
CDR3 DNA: TGCAGTGCTATCACAGGGGTCTCCTACGAGCAGTACTTC
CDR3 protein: CSAITGVSYEQYF

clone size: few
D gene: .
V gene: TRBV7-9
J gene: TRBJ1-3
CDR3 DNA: TGTGCCAGCAGCTTCTATGTTCGAAACTCTGGAAACACCATATATTTT
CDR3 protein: CASSFYVRNSGNTIYF

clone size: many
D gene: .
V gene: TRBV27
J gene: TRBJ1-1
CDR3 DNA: TGTGCCAGCAGTCCCACGAGAACTACCAGTGAAGCTTTCTTT
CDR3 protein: CASSPTRTTSEAFF

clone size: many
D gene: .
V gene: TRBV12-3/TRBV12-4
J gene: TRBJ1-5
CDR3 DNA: TGTGCCAGCAGTTCGCGCCAGGGCGATCAGCCCCAGCATTTT
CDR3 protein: CASSSRQGDQPQHF

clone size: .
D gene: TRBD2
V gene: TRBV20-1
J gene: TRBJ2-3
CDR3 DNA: TGCAGTGCTAGAAGCCCAACTTATACTAGCGGGGGGGCCGGCGGCACAGATACGCAGTATTTT
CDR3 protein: CSARSPTYTSGGAGGTDTQYF

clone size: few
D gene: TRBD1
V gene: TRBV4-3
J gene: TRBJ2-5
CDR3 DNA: TGCGCCAGCAGCCACCGAGGACAGGTCCAAGAGACCCAGTACTTC
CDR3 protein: CASSHRGQVQETQYF

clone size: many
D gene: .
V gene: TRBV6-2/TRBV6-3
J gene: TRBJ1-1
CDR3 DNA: TGTGCCAGCAGGTACCCGGGGAGGGTGGCCTCTGAAGCTTTCTTT
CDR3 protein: CASRYPGRVASEAFF

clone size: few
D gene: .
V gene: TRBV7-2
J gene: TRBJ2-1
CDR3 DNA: TGCGCCAGCAGCCAAGATCGTTCTGCGGGGACCCCTTACAATGAGCAGTTCTTC
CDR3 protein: CASSQDRSAGTPYNEQFF

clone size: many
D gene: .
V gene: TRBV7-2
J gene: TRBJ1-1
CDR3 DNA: TGTGCCAGCAGCTTAACAGCGAGCACTGAAGCTTTCTTT
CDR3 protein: CASSLTASTEAFF

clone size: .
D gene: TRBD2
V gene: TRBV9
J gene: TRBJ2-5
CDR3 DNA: TGTGCCAGCAGCGAGGGACTAGCGGGAGTACTACAGGAGACCCAGTACTTC
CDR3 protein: CASSEGLAGVLQETQYF

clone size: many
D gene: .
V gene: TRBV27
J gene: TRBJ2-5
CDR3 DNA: TGTGCCAGCGGGACCATACAAGAGACCCAGTACTTC
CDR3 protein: CASGTIQETQYF

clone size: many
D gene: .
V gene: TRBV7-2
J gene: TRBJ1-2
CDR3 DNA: TGTGCCAGCAGCTTAGCGAGATCCGCGTACTATGGCTACACCTTC
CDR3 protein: CASSLARSAYYGYTF

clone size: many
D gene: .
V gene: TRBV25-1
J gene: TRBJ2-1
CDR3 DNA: TGTGCCAGCAGTGTAGCCTGGGACTCCTACAATGAGCAGTTCTTC
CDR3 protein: CASSVAWDSYNEQFF

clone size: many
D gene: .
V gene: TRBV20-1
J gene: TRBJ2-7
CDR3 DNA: TGCAGTGCTAGAGGGTCCCTCGGTGGCTACGAGCAGTACTTC
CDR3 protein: CSARGSLGGYEQYF

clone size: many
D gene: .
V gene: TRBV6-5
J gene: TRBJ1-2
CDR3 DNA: TGTGCCAGCAGTTCTGGGTCTCACACCTTC
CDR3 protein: CASSSGSHTF

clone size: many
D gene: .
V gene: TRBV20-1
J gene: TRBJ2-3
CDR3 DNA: TGCAGTGCTGATGGGCTAGCGCTGGCCCCAGATACGCAGTATTTT
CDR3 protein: CSADGLALAPDTQYF